This paragraph covers one TCR beta chain sequence. This sample is drawn from a study of cytomegalovirus exposure and HLA in healthy donors. V shed 10 bases and J shed 1 base, with 9 bases lying between them. From germline, CDR1 is MDHEN and CDR2 SYDVKM. The CDR3 covers 12 residues. With 60 Vbeta and 13 Jbeta primers, the PCR was carried out. TCRdb's table, derived via immunoSEQ multiplex PCR, lists solely in-frame clones and lacks some. The sample includes around 180,000 clones, 85% of them seen just once. The genes are TRBV28 and TRBJ2-3; D is possibly TRBD2 (5 bases). The sequence derives from a boy between 2 and 10 years old in good health and CMV-seronegative. Sequencing was carried out using PBMCs. CDR3 region: CATRGGTDTQYF. The CDR3 DNA sequence: TGTGCCACCCGGGGTGGCACAGATACGCAGTATTTT.